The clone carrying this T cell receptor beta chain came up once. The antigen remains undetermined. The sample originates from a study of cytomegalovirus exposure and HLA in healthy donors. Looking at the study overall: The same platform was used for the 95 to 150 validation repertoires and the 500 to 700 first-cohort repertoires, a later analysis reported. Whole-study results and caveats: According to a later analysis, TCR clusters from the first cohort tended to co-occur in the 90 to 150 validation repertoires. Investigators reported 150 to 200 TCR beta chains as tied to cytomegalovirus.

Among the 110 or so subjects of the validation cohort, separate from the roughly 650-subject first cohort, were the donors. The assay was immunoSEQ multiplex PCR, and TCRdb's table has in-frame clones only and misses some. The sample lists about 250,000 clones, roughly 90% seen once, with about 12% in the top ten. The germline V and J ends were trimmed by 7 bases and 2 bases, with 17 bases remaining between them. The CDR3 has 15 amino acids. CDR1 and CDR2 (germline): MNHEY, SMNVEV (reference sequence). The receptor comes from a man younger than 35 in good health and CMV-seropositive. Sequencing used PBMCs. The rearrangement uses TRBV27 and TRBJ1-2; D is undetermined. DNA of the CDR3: TGTGCCAGCACACCGTCCTATGGGTGGAACTATGGCTACACCTTC. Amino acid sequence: CASTPSYGWNYGYTF.